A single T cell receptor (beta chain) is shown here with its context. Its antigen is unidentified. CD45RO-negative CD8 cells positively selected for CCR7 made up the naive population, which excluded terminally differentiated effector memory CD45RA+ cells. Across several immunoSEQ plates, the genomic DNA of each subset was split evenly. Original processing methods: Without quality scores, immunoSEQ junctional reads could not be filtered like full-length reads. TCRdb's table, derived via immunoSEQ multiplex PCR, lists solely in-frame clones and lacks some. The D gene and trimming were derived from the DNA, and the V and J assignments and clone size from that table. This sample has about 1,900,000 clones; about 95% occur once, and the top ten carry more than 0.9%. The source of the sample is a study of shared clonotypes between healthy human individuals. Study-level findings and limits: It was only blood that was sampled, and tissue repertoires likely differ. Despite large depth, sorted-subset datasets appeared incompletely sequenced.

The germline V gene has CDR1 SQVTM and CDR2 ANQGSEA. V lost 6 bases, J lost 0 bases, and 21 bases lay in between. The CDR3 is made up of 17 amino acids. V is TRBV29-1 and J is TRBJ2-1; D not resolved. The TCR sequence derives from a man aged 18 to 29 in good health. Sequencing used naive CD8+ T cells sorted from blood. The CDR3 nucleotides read TGCAGCGTCAATTACGACTTGACTTTCGGCTCCTACAATGAGCAGTTCTTC. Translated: CSVNYDLTFGSYNEQFF.